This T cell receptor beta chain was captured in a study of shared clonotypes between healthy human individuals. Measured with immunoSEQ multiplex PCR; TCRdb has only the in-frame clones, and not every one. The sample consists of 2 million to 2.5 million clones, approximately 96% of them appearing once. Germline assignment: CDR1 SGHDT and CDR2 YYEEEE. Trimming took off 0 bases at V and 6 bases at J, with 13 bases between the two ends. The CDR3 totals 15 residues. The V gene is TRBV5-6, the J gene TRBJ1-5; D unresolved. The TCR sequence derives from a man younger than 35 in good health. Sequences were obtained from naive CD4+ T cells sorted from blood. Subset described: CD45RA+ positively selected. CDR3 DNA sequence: TGTGCCAGCAGCTTGGCCATCGGAGGGCCTCAGCCCCAGCATTTT. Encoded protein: CASSLAIGGPQPQHF.